A selection of T cell receptor beta chains follows, all from one sample in a study of T cells in localized non-small cell lung cancer. Libraries were prepared by immunoSEQ multiplex PCR; TCRdb keeps only in-frame clonotypes and omits some of them. The table records tens of thousands of clones, over 80% of them present only once. The starting material was peripheral blood, obtained before any cancer treatment. Every receptor here comes from an older female donor with stage II squamous cell lung carcinoma. Each CDR3 is given with its conserved first and last residue.

v_call: TRBV2
cdr3_aa: CASGIRGAEAFF

v_call: TRBV10-3
cdr3_aa: CAIRGTGNDGYTF

v_call: TRBV5-4
cdr3_aa: CASSLEGGQPQHF

v_call: TRBV19
cdr3_aa: CASSTRVAGHTEAFF

v_call: TRBV21-1
cdr3_aa: CASSKESGGSPQHYEQYF

v_call: TRBV19
cdr3_aa: CASSIDGAGGRNEQFF

v_call: TRBV5-1
cdr3_aa: CASSHGTSGDEQFF

v_call: TRBV21-1
cdr3_aa: CASSASGTGFTEAFF

v_call: TRBV5-1
cdr3_aa: CASSLARGNTDTQYF

v_call: TRBV7-2
cdr3_aa: CASSPITPGNTIYF

v_call: TRBV7-2
cdr3_aa: CASSEQGSRGNTIYF

v_call: TRBV2
cdr3_aa: CASRQGRNSPLHF

v_call: TRBV28
cdr3_aa: CASSFLSGGRETQYF

v_call: TRBV6-5
cdr3_aa: CASSPGQGGYTF